These 7 T cell receptor beta chains were all obtained from the same sample, sequenced in a study of identical twins. One entry per CDR3 protein results from TCRdb running MiXCR on the 5' RACE reads. The sample lists approximately 1.8 million distinct CDR3 sequences; about 30% were seen once. Sequencing was done on a sample of cord blood. The receptors originated from a newborn girl in good health.

This chain links TRBV20-1 with TRBJ2-1; a weak D match, TRBD1 (6 bases). With 6 bases removed from V and 0 bases from J, the gap between germline ends came to 15 bases. CDR1 DFQATT and CDR2 SNEGSKA come from the germline V gene (reference sequence). The CDR3 spans 15 residues. The CDR3: CSAQRGKSSYNEQFF. DNA for the CDR3: TGCAGTGCCCAGAGGGGGAAGAGCTCCTACAATGAGCAGTTCTTC.

The chain couples TRBV20-1 to TRBJ1-2; D is undetermined. The ends were cut back, 3 bases at V and 4 bases at J, with 12 bases in the middle. The CDR3 runs to 13 residues. Germline loops: CDR1 DFQATT, CDR2 SNEGSKA (reference sequence). CDR3 coding DNA: TGCAGTGCTAGGGTATACGGTTCCTATGGCTACACCTTC. Residues: CSARVYGSYGYTF.

DNA of the CDR3: TGTGCCAGCTTAGGACGGGGTAAACCGTTTTTT. This encodes CASLGRGKPFF. The V call is TRBV21-1, the J call TRBJ2-2; the table's D call TRBD1 went unverified against the DNA. TRBV21-1 is designated a pseudogene. The CDR3 length is 11 residues.

This clonotype was seen a handful of times. The J gene is TRBJ2-1, the V gene TRBV5-1, with D hard to call. Germline V lookup: CDR1 SGHRS, CDR2 YFSETQ. With 0 bases removed from V and 5 bases from J, the gap between germline ends came to 9 bases. This CDR3 has 14 amino acids. The CDR3 spells CASSLAMGHNEQFF. CDR3 bases: TGCGCCAGCAGCTTGGCCATGGGCCACAATGAGCAGTTCTTC.

V and J are TRBV27 and TRBJ2-7, with D perhaps assigned TRBD1 or TRBD2 (5 bases each). Looked up from germline, CDR1 is MNHEY and CDR2 is SMNVEV (reference sequence). V lost 5 bases, J lost 0 bases, and 11 bases lay in between. The CDR3 contains 14 residues. Written as DNA, the CDR3 is TGTGCCAGCAGTCGTCGGGGCTACTCCTACGAGCAGTACTTC. Protein sequence: CASSRRGYSYEQYF.

Regarding this clonotype: A single base separates this from a much larger clone, so it may be a read error. V is TRBV7-8 and J is TRBJ2-7; TRBD1 matches at 8 bases. The CDR3 has 13 residues. CDR1 SGHVS and CDR2 FQNEAQ come from the germline V gene. The V gene end was trimmed by 4 bases and the J gene end by 3 bases; junction bases not matched to a gene: 2. The CDR3 region is CASSWDRYYEQYF. In DNA form, the CDR3 reads TGTGCCAGCAGCTGGGACAGGTACTACGAGCAGTACTTC. The full variable domain, completed using reference TRBV7-8 and TRBJ2-7, is GAGVSQSPRYKVAKRGQDVALRCDPISGHVSLFWYQQALGQGPEFLTYFQNEAQLDKSGLPSDRFFAERPEGSVSTLKIQRTQQEDSAVYLCASSWDRYYEQYFGPGTRLTVT.

The gene calls are TRBV20-1 and TRBJ1-5, with unresolved D. The germline V gene encodes CDR1 DFQATT and CDR2 SNEGSKA (reference sequence). V was trimmed by 6 bases and J by 5 bases, leaving 14 bases between them. The CDR3 is 13 amino acids. Here the CDR3 DNA reads TGCAGTGCAAAACCTGGGCGGGATCAGCCCCAGCATTTT. Translating it yields CSAKPGRDQPQHF.